These 30 T cell receptor beta chains were sequenced from one sample in a study of T cells in tuberculosis. Sequencing used immunoSEQ multiplex PCR; TCRdb keeps in-frame clones, though not all of them. The table includes tens of thousands of clones, 90% to 95% detected once. The sequencing sample was made of PBMCs. The receptor source for this set is a donor aged 10-30 years with latent tuberculosis or without tuberculosis infection.

This chain joins TRBV11-2 and TRBJ1-2; 9 nucleotides line up with TRBD1. The CDR3 spans 16 residues. Germline V gene sequence: CDR1 SGHAT, CDR2 FQNNGV. With 1 base clipped from V and 4 bases from J, the junction kept 7 bases outside the gene matches. The CDR3: CASSLVATGGLYGYTF. CDR3 DNA sequence: TGTGCCAGCAGCTTAGTGGCGACAGGGGGGCTCTATGGCTACACCTTC.

Here the CDR3 reads CASSIGQGAYNEQFF. CDR3 DNA: TGTGCCAGCAGCATCGGACAGGGGGCTTACAATGAGCAGTTCTTC. V gene TRBV9 combines with J gene TRBJ2-1; 11 bases agree with TRBD1. The length of the CDR3 is 15 residues. CDR1 and CDR2 from the germline V gene are SGDLS and YYNGEE. V trimming: 4 bases; J trimming: 4 bases; junction bases outside the gene matches: 4.

The chain couples TRBV19 to TRBJ1-2; D might be TRBD1 (5 bases). The V gene's germline CDR1 is LNHDA and CDR2 SQIVND (reference sequence). Deletions cut 2 bases from V and 4 bases from J, with 11 bases between. The CDR3 has 14 amino acids. Written as DNA, the CDR3 is TGTGCCAGTAGTATACGCCAGGGATTCTATGGCTACACCTTC. This encodes CASSIRQGFYGYTF.

This chain connects TRBV9 to TRBJ2-6; D gene uncertain. Germline V gene sequence: CDR1 SGDLS, CDR2 YYNGEE. Trimming shortened V by 2 bases and J by 1 base, and 4 bases separated the two germline ends. The CDR3 contains 14 residues. The CDR3 coding sequence is TGTGCCAGCAGCGTCCGGTCTGGGGCCAACGTCCTGACTTTC. It is translated as CASSVRSGANVLTF.

The table lists this clone with a count of one. This rearrangement joins TRBV7-3 to TRBJ2-3, with D possibly matching TRBD1 (5 bases). The length of the CDR3 is 13 residues. V dropped 3 bases and J dropped 4 bases, with 8 bases sitting between them. Germline loops: CDR1 SGHTA, CDR2 FQGTGA. The CDR3 protein is CASSFQGADTQYF. In DNA, the CDR3 is TGTGCCAGCAGCTTCCAGGGTGCAGATACGCAGTATTTT.

The rearrangement links TRBV11-1 to TRBJ2-1; 9 bases align to TRBD2. From germline, CDR1 is SGHAT and CDR2 FQDESV (reference sequence). V dropped 5 bases and J dropped 13; count of bases not matched to a gene: 12. The CDR3 consists of 14 residues. CDR3 DNA sequence: TGTGCCAGCAGCCTCATCTCTAGCGGGGCAGATCAGTTCTTC. Translated, it gives CASSLISSGADQFF.

The V call is TRBV7-9, the J call TRBJ2-7; TRBD1 matches 10 bases. The CDR3 covers 14 residues. Germline V gene data show CDR1 as SEHNR and CDR2 as FQNEAQ (reference sequence). V dropped 5 bases and J dropped 3; count of bases not matched to a gene: 4. CDR3 region: CASSLRTGGYEQYF. The CDR3 DNA reads TGTGCCAGCAGCCTACGGACAGGGGGCTACGAGCAGTACTTC. Supplemented by reference TRBV7-9 and TRBJ2-7, the full variable domain reads DTGVSQNPRHKITKRGQNVTFRCDPISEHNRLYWYRQTLGQGPEFLTYFQNEAQLEKSRLLSDRFSAERPKGSFSTLEIQRTEQGDSAMYLCASSLRTGGYEQYFGPGTRLTVT.

The V and J genes are TRBV6-5 and TRBJ2-7; 9 bases agree with TRBD1. Germline V gives CDR1 MNHEY, CDR2 SVGAGI. This CDR3 comprises 15 residues. After removal of 6 bases from V and 7 bases from J, the junction contained 13 bases not matched to a gene. The CDR3 region is CASSPGTGYLPEQYF. The CDR3 DNA follows: TGTGCCAGCAGCCCCGGGACAGGGTACCTCCCTGAGCAGTACTTC.

The chain couples TRBV4-1 to TRBJ1-5; the match to TRBD1 covers 7 bases. The CDR3 consists of 16 residues. The germline gives CDR1 MGHRA, CDR2 YSYEKL. V gave up 2 bases and J gave up 4 bases; unmatched junction bases: 8. The CDR3 coding sequence is TGCGCCAGCAGCCAAATGACAGGGATCCCGAATCAGCCCCAGCATTTT. Protein: CASSQMTGIPNQPQHF.

The CDR3 region has the DNA TGTGCCAGCAGGGACAGGAAGAAGATCACAGATACGCAGTATTTT. Encoded protein: CASRDRKKITDTQYF. The V and J genes are TRBV2 and TRBJ2-3; 7 bases are a match to TRBD1. The V segment lost 6 bases and the J segment 2 bases; nucleotides outside the gene matches: 8. Germline CDR1 SNHLY, CDR2 FYNNEI. The CDR3 covers 15 residues.

The chain employs TRBV6-1 and TRBJ1-5; D is possibly TRBD1 (5 bases). The CDR3 extends over 14 amino acids. Trimming shortened V by 8 bases and J by 0 bases, and 11 bases separated the two germline ends. Germline CDR1 and CDR2: MNHNS and SASEGT. Written as DNA, the CDR3 is TGTGCCAGCCAGGCAGGGCTTAGCAATCAGCCCCAGCATTTT. Its translation: CASQAGLSNQPQHF.

CDR3 in DNA: TGTGCCAGCAGCCCTCTTCGCTGGGAAGCGGGGAACACTGAAGCTTTCTTT. This sequence encodes CASSPLRWEAGNTEAFF. This chain joins TRBV5-6 and TRBJ1-1, with unresolved D. The V end was cut by 4 bases, the J end by 1 base, with 20 bases between. This CDR3 is 17 amino acids long. CDR1 SGHDT and CDR2 YYEEEE come from the germline V gene.

V and J are TRBV6-1 and TRBJ1-1; the D gene is possibly TRBD1 (5 bases). Between the trimmed V and J ends, which lost 6 bases and 5 bases, there was a span of 16 bases. The CDR3 totals 14 residues. Per the germline V gene, CDR1 is MNHNS and CDR2 is SASEGT. CDR3 in amino acids: CASRTASAGTEAFF. CDR3 in DNA: TGTGCCAGCAGGACAGCCTCCGCGGGGACTGAAGCTTTCTTT.

The chain is built from TRBV5-1 and TRBJ2-7, with 10 bases that match TRBD2. The junction had 5 bases not matched to a gene; V was cut back by 0 bases and J by 2 bases. The CDR3 has 16 residues. Germline loops: CDR1 SGHRS, CDR2 YFSETQ. The CDR3 DNA sequence: TGCGCCAGCAGCTTGGTTCCTAGCGGGAGTGCCTACGAGCAGTACTTC. Encoded protein: CASSLVPSGSAYEQYF.

V is TRBV18 and J is TRBJ2-7, with D perhaps matching TRBD1 (6 bases). Trimming took 2 bases from V and 2 from J, leaving 16 bases between them. CDR1 KGHSH and CDR2 LQKENI come from the germline V gene. The CDR3 covers 16 residues. CDR3 sequence: CASSPYIGGVTYEQYF. The CDR3 bases are TGTGCCAGCTCACCATATATTGGGGGCGTAACCTACGAGCAGTACTTC.

This chain joins TRBV11-1 and TRBJ2-1; 8 bases line up with TRBD1. Losses at the gene ends were 3 bases for V and 1 base for J; bases not matched to a gene: 2. CDR1 is SGHAT, CDR2 FQDESV, per germline (reference sequence). This CDR3 comprises 15 residues. The CDR3 loop is CASSFGDRSYNEQFF. CDR3 nucleotides: TGTGCCAGCAGCTTTGGGGACAGGTCCTACAATGAGCAGTTCTTC.

This chain joins TRBV10-2 and TRBJ2-3, with a weak D call TRBD2 (5 bases). V lost 2 bases to trimming and J lost 5 bases, with 8 bases between them. This CDR3 is built from 13 residues. Germline CDR1 and CDR2: WSHSY and SAAADI. The CDR3, as DNA: TGCGCCAGCAGTGAGACTAGTTTAGATACGCAGTATTTT. Translated: CASSETSLDTQYF.

The genes are TRBV7-2 and TRBJ2-1; 10 bases are shared with TRBD1. In germline, CDR1 is SGHTA, CDR2 FQGNSA. Trimming at V came to 4 bases and at J to 7 bases, leaving 7 bases not matched to a gene. This CDR3 has 15 amino acids. The CDR3 here is CASSWDRGVGNEQFF. The CDR3, as DNA: TGTGCCAGCAGCTGGGACAGGGGAGTTGGGAATGAGCAGTTCTTC.

The V and J genes are TRBV4-2 and TRBJ1-6; D not resolved. Germline V gives CDR1 LGHNA, CDR2 YNFKEQ. Trimming removed 1 base at V and 9 bases at J, with 10 bases between. This CDR3 contains 14 residues. The CDR3 loop reads CASSQGLPTSPLHF. The DNA for the CDR3 is TGTGCCAGCAGCCAAGGACTACCAACTTCACCCCTCCACTTT.

The chain carries TRBV7-9 and TRBJ2-3; D is possibly TRBD2 (5 bases). Trimming took 4 bases from V and 2 from J, leaving 13 bases between them. The germline gives CDR1 SEHNR, CDR2 FQNEAQ (reference sequence). The CDR3 is 15 amino acids. The CDR3 region has the DNA TGTGCCAGCAGCTCCAGAGGGCCATCCACAGATACGCAGTATTTT. It is translated as CASSSRGPSTDTQYF. Drawing the rest from reference TRBV7-9 and TRBJ2-3, the complete variable domain is DTGVSQNPRHKITKRGQNVTFRCDPISEHNRLYWYRQTLGQGPEFLTYFQNEAQLEKSRLLSDRFSAERPKGSFSTLEIQRTEQGDSAMYLCASSSRGPSTDTQYFGPGTRLTVL.

The V gene is TRBV19, the J gene TRBJ1-5, with unresolved D. Germline-derived CDR1 and CDR2 are LNHDA and SQIVND (reference sequence). Trimming shortened V by 0 bases and J by 5 bases, and 14 bases separated the two germline ends. This CDR3 contains 16 residues. The CDR3 nucleotides read TGTGCCAGTAGTATAGATCTAGGCCCTACCTATCAGCCCCAGCATTTT. Its translation is CASSIDLGPTYQPQHF. Full variable domain (rest looked up from reference TRBV19 and TRBJ1-5): DGGITQSPKYLFRKEGQNVTLSCEQNLNHDAMYWYRQDPGQGLRLIYYSQIVNDFQKGDIAEGYSVSREKKESFPLTVTSAQKNPTAFYLCASSIDLGPTYQPQHFGDGTRLSIL.

This sequence joins TRBV19 and TRBJ1-4; 10 bases fit TRBD1. The germline V gene encodes CDR1 LNHDA and CDR2 SQIVND (reference sequence). The CDR3 extends over 15 amino acids. J gave up 7 bases and V 3 bases, and 5 bases lay outside the gene matches. CDR3 loop: CASSIRRTGGEKLFF. CDR3 in DNA: TGTGCCAGTAGTATTAGACGGACAGGGGGTGAAAAACTGTTTTTT.

This chain uses TRBV6-5 with TRBJ2-3; 8 positions agree with TRBD1. CDR1 is MNHEY and CDR2 is SVGAGI in the germline V gene. V trimming: 6 bases; J trimming: 10 bases; junction bases outside the gene matches: 12. CDR3 length: 14 amino acids. CDR3 sequence reads: CASRATVRQGPQYF. In DNA, the CDR3 is TGTGCCAGCAGGGCAACCGTGAGACAGGGGCCGCAGTATTTT.

The chain has TRBV5-6 and TRBJ1-5; D is undetermined. From germline, CDR1 is SGHDT and CDR2 YYEEEE. Trimming took 2 bases from V and 3 from J, leaving 21 bases between them. CDR3 length equals 18 residues. The CDR3 reads CASSFEYRESENNQPQHF. The CDR3 nucleotides are TGTGCCAGCAGCTTCGAATACCGGGAATCGGAAAACAATCAGCCCCAGCATTTT.

The chain is built from TRBV6-1 and TRBJ2-7, with 9 bases that match TRBD1. Trimming removed 10 bases from V and 7 bases from J; junction bases left unmatched: 11. The CDR3 extends over 13 amino acids. CDR1 and CDR2 (germline): MNHNS, SASEGT. CDR3 sequence (DNA): TGTGCCACCAACGGACAGGGGATTGGTGAGCAGTACTTC. It translates to CATNGQGIGEQYF.

This chain connects TRBV6-5 to TRBJ1-2; 7 positions agree with TRBD1. The CDR3 spans 15 residues. V was pared by 6 bases and J by 2 bases, with 9 bases of the junction left unmatched. CDR1 and CDR2 (germline): MNHEY, SVGAGI. The CDR3 loop reads CASSPKTGNNYGYTF. Written as DNA, the CDR3 is TGTGCCAGCAGCCCTAAGACAGGGAACAACTATGGCTACACCTTC.

The CDR3 region is CASSVYVPGTASYYGYTF. The CDR3 DNA reads TGTGCCAGCAGTGTCTACGTTCCCGGGACAGCATCTTACTATGGCTACACCTTC. The V and J genes are TRBV6-1 and TRBJ1-2, with 7 bases aligning to TRBD1. V lost 4 bases, J lost 3 bases, and 17 bases stayed unmatched. The germline gives CDR1 MNHNS, CDR2 SASEGT. The CDR3 is 18 amino acids.

The V call is TRBV7-9, the J call TRBJ2-7; TRBD1 matches at 9 bases. Germline V gives CDR1 SEHNR, CDR2 FQNEAQ (reference sequence). After removal of 5 bases from V and 3 bases from J, the junction contained 8 bases not matched to a gene. The CDR3 loop spans 15 amino acids. Here the CDR3 DNA reads TGTGCCAGCAGCCTCCCGGGACAGGGTATCTACGAGCAGTACTTC. Its translation: CASSLPGQGIYEQYF.

The gene calls are TRBV6-1 and TRBJ1-5, with 9 positions matching TRBD1. The germline gives CDR1 MNHNS, CDR2 SASEGT. Germline trimming cut 2 bases from V and 6 bases from J; bases unmatched to any gene: 8. This CDR3 spans 16 amino acids. CDR3 sequence reads: CASSERRGTGSQPQHF. The CDR3 bases are TGTGCCAGCAGTGAAAGGAGGGGGACAGGGAGTCAGCCCCAGCATTTT.

The chain couples TRBV6-1 to TRBJ1-2; 8 bases fit TRBD1. The J segment lost 3 bases and the V segment lost 6 bases, leaving 9 bases of the junction unmatched. This CDR3 is built from 15 residues. The germline V gene has CDR1 MNHNS and CDR2 SASEGT. CDR3 region: CASSRTLTGDYGYTF. CDR3 sequence (DNA): TGTGCCAGCAGCCGAACCCTGACAGGGGACTATGGCTACACCTTC.